This is a list of T cell receptor beta chains from one sample in a study of T cells in Graves' hyperthyroidism and ophthalmopathy. TCRdb redid the calling of the multiplex PCR reads with MiXCR, one entry per CDR3 protein. The sample holds a few hundred thousand distinct CDR3 sequences, roughly 18% seen once. Material: blood. The receptors were sampled from a man aged 18 to 35 with Graves' ophthalmopathy. Each CDR3 is given with its conserved first and last residue. D genes are given only for firm matches. Clone size is not always given. Where it is, it says once, few, many or a class for expanded clones.

>TRBJ2-3|-|TRBV15|many
TGTGCCACCAGCAGAGATGGGTGGCAGGGAGGTGACACAGATACGCAGTATTTT
CATSRDGWQGGDTDTQYF
>TRBJ2-1|TRBD2|TRBV6-1|-
TGTGCCAGCAAGAGCGGGGGGCTATACTCCTACAATGAGCAGTTCTTC
CASKSGGLYSYNEQFF
>TRBJ2-7|-|TRBV14|few
TGTGCCAGCAGCATTGACAGCCCAAGGGCCTACGAGCAGTACTTC
CASSIDSPRAYEQYF
>TRBJ2-7|TRBD2|TRBV12-3/TRBV12-4|-
TGTGCCAGCAGCCATACCGGGACTAGCGGTTCCTACGAGCAGTACTTC
CASSHTGTSGSYEQYF
>TRBJ2-3|-|TRBV6-2/TRBV6-3|-
TGTGCCAGCAGTTACGTCGGGGGCGGGGATACGCAGTATTTT
CASSYVGGGDTQYF
>TRBJ2-1|-|TRBV27|many
TGTGCCTCTGGCCGTTTCAGCTCCTACAATGAGCAGTTCTTC
CASGRFSSYNEQFF
>TRBJ1-1|-|TRBV6-1|few
TGTGCCAGCAGTGAAACCGGGGGTGGCACTGAAGCTTTCTTT
CASSETGGGTEAFF
>TRBJ2-6|-|TRBV29-1|-
TGCAGCGTCCAGGAGCCGGCTGGGGCCAACGTCCTGACTTTC
CSVQEPAGANVLTF
>TRBJ2-2|-|TRBV28|-
TGTGCCAGCTGCACGAGGCGTTTGGGTAACACCGGGGAGCTGTTTTTT
CASCTRRLGNTGELFF
>TRBJ1-2|-|TRBV5-1|many
TGCGCCAGCAGCTTGGACCCGGACCCTACTAGGTATGGCTACACCTTC
CASSLDPDPTRYGYTF
>TRBJ2-2|TRBD2|TRBV7-9|-
TGTGCCAGCAGCCAAGAGGGACTAGCGGGGGTTCGGACCGGGGAGCTGTTTTTT
CASSQEGLAGVRTGELFF
>TRBJ1-2|-|TRBV3-1|many
TGTGCCAGCAGCCAGGAAAACTATGGCTACACCTTC
CASSQENYGYTF
>TRBJ2-7|-|TRBV28|many
TGTGCCAGCAGTTTTTCCGGCCGTGGCGACGAGCAGTACTTC
CASSFSGRGDEQYF
>TRBJ2-1|-|TRBV7-9|-
TGTGCCAGCAACACAAACAGTACCAGGTACAATGAGCAGTTCTTC
CASNTNSTRYNEQFF
>TRBJ2-1|TRBD2|TRBV12-3/TRBV12-4|-
TGTGCCAGCACCCGTGTCGGTCTAGCGGGGGCCTCCTACAATGAGCAGTTCTTC
CASTRVGLAGASYNEQFF
>TRBJ2-7|-|TRBV28|many
TGTGCCAGCTGCCCCGGGGTTGCGTACGAGCAGTACTTC
CASCPGVAYEQYF
>TRBJ2-3|-|TRBV7-9|-
TGTGCCAGCAGCTTCGGGGAGGCCGCAGATACGCAGTATTTT
CASSFGEAADTQYF
>TRBJ2-3|-|TRBV4-1|-
TGCGCCAGCAGCCAAGCTCCTCCGGGGGTGACAGATACGCAGTATTTT
CASSQAPPGVTDTQYF
>TRBJ2-1|TRBD1|TRBV2|-
TGTGCCAGCAGCGCCCACCGGGACAGGGGAGTTGATGAGCAGTTCTTC
CASSAHRDRGVDEQFF
>TRBJ2-3|TRBD2|TRBV15|many
TGTGCCACCAGCAGCGGGGGGGGTAGCACAGATACGCAGTATTTT
CATSSGGGSTDTQYF
>TRBJ2-2|TRBD1|TRBV27|-
TGTGCCAGCAGTCAACAGGGGGCAAAAACCGGGGAGCTGTTTTTT
CASSQQGAKTGELFF
>TRBJ1-2|TRBD1|TRBV11-2|many
TGTGCCAGCAGCTTAGGACAGGGCTTTAACTATGGCTACACCTTC
CASSLGQGFNYGYTF
>TRBJ1-3|-|TRBV27|-
TGTGCCAGCAGTTGGAGTCCCTCTGGAAACACCATATATTTT
CASSWSPSGNTIYF
>TRBJ2-3|-|TRBV7-2|-
TGTGCCAGCAGCCCCCCGGGGCGGGCGGGCACAGATACGCAGTATTTT
CASSPPGRAGTDTQYF
>TRBJ1-6|TRBD1|TRBV7-6|-
TGTGCCAGCAGCTTAGCCCCAGAGGCGGGACAGGGGGGGTCCTATAATTCACCCCTCCACTTT
CASSLAPEAGQGGSYNSPLHF
>TRBJ1-5|-|TRBV5-6|many
TGTGCCAGCAGCCCTAATGGTGACGGAAATCAGCCCCAGCATTTT
CASSPNGDGNQPQHF
>TRBJ1-1|TRBD1|TRBV10-2|-
TGCGCCAGCGGACTGACAGGGGTAGGCGTGAACACTGAAGCTTTCTTT
CASGLTGVGVNTEAFF
>TRBJ2-7|-|TRBV5-1|many
TGCGCCAGCAGGATAGCCACCTCCTACGAGCAGTACTTC
CASRIATSYEQYF
>TRBJ1-6|TRBD1|TRBV4-2|-
TGTGCCAGCAGCCAAGTGGGGACAGGGGATAATTCACCCCTCCACTTT
CASSQVGTGDNSPLHF
>TRBJ1-2|-|TRBV9|-
TGTGCCAGCAGCACCCGGGACGGAAACTATGGCTACACCTTC
CASSTRDGNYGYTF
>TRBJ1-3|-|TRBV7-2|few
TGTGCCAGCAGCTCGTACTCTGGAAACACCATATATTTT
CASSSYSGNTIYF
>TRBJ1-2|-|TRBV5-1|many
TGCGCCAGCAGCCTAGGGACATCCTGGGCAGTGGATGGCTACACCTTC
CASSLGTSWAVDGYTF
>TRBJ2-1|TRBD2|TRBV5-8|-
TGTGCCAGCAGCTTGGCGGGGGGGGTTGGGAATGAGCAGTTCTTC
CASSLAGGVGNEQFF
>TRBJ1-5|-|TRBV7-8|-
TGTGCCAGCAGCGTGAATGCCAATCAGCCCCAGCATTTT
CASSVNANQPQHF
>TRBJ1-2|TRBD1|TRBV12-3/TRBV12-4|many
TGTGCCAGCGGGGGGACAGGGGGATTGGGCGGCTACACCTTC
CASGGTGGLGGYTF
>TRBJ2-1|TRBD1|TRBV4-1|-
TGCGCCACCAAGGGGACAGGAGTCTACAATGAGCAGTTCTTC
CATKGTGVYNEQFF
>TRBJ2-1|-|TRBV29-1|-
TGCAGCGTTCCGACTCGGAACTCCTACAATGAGCAGTTCTTC
CSVPTRNSYNEQFF
>TRBJ2-5|-|TRBV5-1|many
TGCGCCAGCAGCTACTGGACAGAACGACAAGAGACCCAGTACTTC
CASSYWTERQETQYF
>TRBJ2-1|TRBD2|TRBV7-2|many
TGTGCCAGCAGCTTAGTCGTGCTAGCGGGGGGTGCCTACAATGAGCAGTTCTTC
CASSLVVLAGGAYNEQFF
>TRBJ1-5|TRBD1|TRBV10-3|-
TGTGCCATCAGTGGGGACAGGTATAGCAATCAGCCCCAGCATTTT
CAISGDRYSNQPQHF
>TRBJ2-7|-|TRBV6-2/TRBV6-3|-
TGTGCCAGCCTCCACACCCCACTCCTACGCGAGCAGTACTTC
CASLHTPLLREQYF
>TRBJ2-1|-|TRBV12-3/TRBV12-4|many
TGTGCCAGCAGGGGGGCGGTCGGGGGTGAGCAGTTCTTC
CASRGAVGGEQFF
>TRBJ2-4|TRBD1|TRBV3-1|-
TGTGCCAGCAGCCAAGATGGGGCAGGGGGCGGTCAGTACTTC
CASSQDGAGGGQYF
>TRBJ2-7|TRBD1|TRBV3-1|many
TGTGCCAGCAGCCAAGCAGGGGGCTCCTACGAGCAGTACTTC
CASSQAGGSYEQYF
>TRBJ2-4|-|TRBV6-1|-
TGTGCCAGCAGGAGGTCCGGGGCGGACATTCAGTACTTC
CASRRSGADIQYF
>TRBJ2-3|-|TRBV11-1|many
TGTGCCAGCAGCTTATCACCTGGGGGCACAGATACGCAGTATTTT
CASSLSPGGTDTQYF
>TRBJ2-1|TRBD1|TRBV3-1|many
TGTGCCAGCAGCCTGACAGGGCCGGGAATCCGGTACGGCAATGAGCAGTTCTTC
CASSLTGPGIRYGNEQFF
>TRBJ2-5|-|TRBV3-1|many
TGTGCCAGCAGCCCCCTGGCCGAGACCCAGTACTTC
CASSPLAETQYF
>TRBJ1-1|-|TRBV2|many
TGTGCCAGCATTGGGACACCATACGGCACTGAAGCTTTCTTT
CASIGTPYGTEAFF
>TRBJ1-2|-|TRBV11-2|many
TGTGCCAGCAGCTCCTTGCGGCACCACTATGGCTACACCTTC
CASSSLRHHYGYTF
>TRBJ2-7|TRBD1|TRBV6-2/TRBV6-3|-
TGTGCCAGCAAAGCAGGACAGGGTCGCGAGCAGTACTTC
CASKAGQGREQYF
>TRBJ1-3|-|TRBV9|few
TGTGCCAGCAGCGGGATCGATGGCGCTGGAAACACCATATATTTT
CASSGIDGAGNTIYF
>TRBJ1-1|-|TRBV7-9|-
TGTGCCAGCAGCTGGGAAATAGGGGCACCTGAAGCTTTCTTT
CASSWEIGAPEAFF
>TRBJ2-1|TRBD2|TRBV12-3/TRBV12-4|many
TGTGCCAGCAGGCCTGGGACTAGCGGGGGCCTCTACAATGAGCAGTTCTTC
CASRPGTSGGLYNEQFF